A single sample gave rise to the 28 T cell receptor beta chains below, sequenced in a study of blood T cell repertoires in COVID-19 (dated by TCRdb to 2020 to 2022). Libraries were made using the immunoSEQ multiplex PCR assay. Not all clones reach the TCRdb copy of this immuneACCESS table, which keeps in-frame sequences only. Checked studies attribute under half of the gap to unresolved V genes and leave the rest unexplained. This sample is represented by around 300,000 clones; just under 90% of them were singletons. The top ten hold roughly 1.9% of the sample. Input material: PBMCs or T cells enriched from blood (not recorded which). These receptor sequences come from a woman aged 60-75 years who had recovered from COVID-19.

The chain carries TRBV7-9 and TRBJ1-4; possible D gene TRBD1, 5 bases. The V end lost 5 bases, the J end lost 6 bases, and 13 bases lay between the germline ends. The V gene's germline CDR1 is SEHNR and CDR2 FQNEAQ (reference sequence). This CDR3 comprises 14 residues. The CDR3 here is CASSHGTAHEKLFF. In DNA form, the CDR3 reads TGTGCCAGCAGCCACGGGACTGCGCATGAAAAACTGTTTTTT.

The chain carries TRBV5-4 and TRBJ2-5; no reliable D call. Trimming shortened V by 3 bases and J by 5 bases, and 11 bases separated the two germline ends. The CDR3 is 13 residues long. Germline CDR1 reads SGHNT; CDR2 reads YYREEE (reference sequence). This chain's CDR3 is CASSYSPEETQYF. The DNA for the CDR3 is TGTGCCAGCAGCTACTCCCCTGAGGAGACCCAGTACTTC.

The CDR3: CARTDTQYF. CDR3 DNA: TGTGCCCGTACAGATACGCAGTATTTT. The gene calls are TRBV21-1 and TRBJ2-3; TRBD2 was called by the table and not checked on the DNA. TRBV21-1 is deemed a pseudogene. This CDR3 spans 9 amino acids.

The chain uses TRBV30 and TRBJ1-1, with D hard to call. Deletions cut 4 bases from V and 5 bases from J, with 8 bases between. Germline loops: CDR1 GTSNPN, CDR2 SVGIG (reference sequence). The CDR3 contains 11 residues. CDR3 nucleotides: TGTGCCTGGACTGGACTTACTGAAGCTTTCTTT. The encoded protein is CAWTGLTEAFF.

The rearrangement joins TRBV28 to TRBJ1-2; 8 bases fit TRBD1. CDR3 length: 14 residues. The J segment lost 4 bases and the V segment lost 4 bases, leaving 5 bases of the junction unmatched. CDR1 is MDHEN, CDR2 SYDVKM, per germline. The CDR3 DNA reads as TGTGCCAGCAGTTCTGGACAGGGTTCCTATGGCTACACCTTC. It is translated as CASSSGQGSYGYTF.

CDR3 in amino acids: CASSEALPWEGYTF. CDR3 coding DNA: TGTGCCAGCAGTGAAGCCTTACCATGGGAGGGCTACACCTTC. V is TRBV6-1 and J is TRBJ1-2, with D uncertain. The CDR3 runs to 14 residues. Germline V gives CDR1 MNHNS, CDR2 SASEGT. Deletions cut 0 bases from V and 8 bases from J, with 13 bases between.

The count of this clone is one. The chain is built from TRBV5-1 and TRBJ2-3, with a weak D call TRBD2 (6 bases). Per germline, CDR1 SGHRS and CDR2 YFSETQ. The CDR3 is 14 amino acids. V lost 0 bases, J lost 6 bases, and 11 bases lay in between. CDR3 protein: CASSLGTIDDTQYF. CDR3 nucleotide sequence: TGCGCCAGCAGCTTGGGGACTATCGACGATACGCAGTATTTT.

This chain uses TRBV4-1 with TRBJ1-5, with 10 bases fitting TRBD1. The CDR3 has 17 residues. Germline CDR1 is MGHRA and CDR2 is YSYEKL. Trimming took 2 bases from V and 7 from J; bases not matched to a gene: 11. CDR3 in amino acids: CASSQKPGQGRGQPQHF. The DNA of the CDR3 is TGCGCCAGCAGCCAAAAACCGGGACAGGGGAGAGGGCAGCCCCAGCATTTT.

This chain links TRBV9 with TRBJ2-3, with 13 nucleotides matching TRBD2. The J segment lost 0 bases and the V segment lost 4 bases, leaving 5 bases of the junction unmatched. CDR3 length: 17 amino acids. Germline V CDR1 and CDR2: SGDLS, YYNGEE. CDR3 residues: CASSPGLAGSSTDTQYF. In DNA form, the CDR3 reads TGTGCCAGCAGCCCGGGACTAGCGGGGAGTAGCACAGATACGCAGTATTTT. Full variable domain (outside the CDR3, taken from reference TRBV9 and TRBJ2-3): DSGVTQTPKHLITATGQRVTLRCSPRSGDLSVYWYQQSLDQGLQFLIQYYNGEERAKGNILERFSAQQFPDLHSELNLSSLELGDSALYFCASSPGLAGSSTDTQYFGPGTRLTVL.

This clone was recorded a few times. The chain links TRBV6-1 to TRBJ2-7; D is possibly TRBD1 (6 bases). The CDR3 is 14 amino acids. Germline V gene lookup returns CDR1 MNHNS and CDR2 SASEGT. The ends were cut back, 2 bases at V and 5 bases at J, with 13 bases in the middle. The CDR3 DNA follows: TGTGCCAGCAGTGAATCTCCGGGACACGACGAGCAGTACTTC. Translation: CASSESPGHDEQYF.

This clone was counted only a few times. Other DNA variants within this sample encode the same CDR3. The rearrangement links TRBV27 to TRBJ2-5; 9 bases line up with TRBD2. Germline assignment: CDR1 MNHEY and CDR2 SMNVEV (reference sequence). The CDR3 extends over 14 amino acids. Unmatched junction bases numbered 7, after V lost 6 bases and J lost 5 bases. CDR3 amino acids: CASRTSGSVETQYF. CDR3 in DNA: TGTGCCAGCAGAACTAGCGGGTCCGTGGAGACCCAGTACTTC.

The J gene is TRBJ1-1, the V gene TRBV28, with D possibly matching TRBD1 (6 bases). Germline CDR1 and CDR2: MDHEN and SYDVKM. This CDR3 contains 15 residues. V dropped 4 bases and J dropped 1 base, with 13 bases sitting between them. This CDR3 is CASSSYRVGNTEAFF. Written as DNA, the CDR3 is TGTGCCAGCAGTTCTTACAGGGTCGGGAACACTGAAGCTTTCTTT.

The J gene is TRBJ2-1, the V gene TRBV9, with 10 positions matching TRBD2. V trimming: 3 bases; J trimming: 8 bases; junction bases outside the gene matches: 8. CDR3 length: 15 residues. The germline V gene has CDR1 SGDLS and CDR2 YYNGEE. CDR3 nucleotides: TGTGCCAGCAGCGAACCTAGCGGGAGAGGGGATGAGCAGTTCTTC. This encodes CASSEPSGRGDEQFF.

The chain recombines TRBV5-4 with TRBJ1-6, with 7 bases that match TRBD1. Germline assignment: CDR1 SGHNT and CDR2 YYREEE (reference sequence). The CDR3 consists of 15 residues. V dropped 2 bases and J dropped 5; count of bases not matched to a gene: 4. In nucleotides, the CDR3 is TGTGCCAGCAGCTTCGACAGGGCTCATAATTCACCCCTCCACTTT. Translation: CASSFDRAHNSPLHF.

V usage is TRBV7-6 and J usage is TRBJ1-5, with a possible D match to TRBD1 (5 bases). The CDR3 is 20 residues long. Germline V gene lookup returns CDR1 SGHVS and CDR2 FNYEAQ. With 3 bases removed from V and 4 bases from J, the gap between germline ends came to 28 bases. The CDR3 coding sequence is TGTGCCAGCAGCTTCGATGGTATGCGTAGGGGAACCGAATCAAATCAGCCCCAGCATTTT. It codes for CASSFDGMRRGTESNQPQHF.

A single count supports this clone. This sequence joins TRBV9 and TRBJ1-5, with no clear D. Germline CDR1 SGDLS, CDR2 YYNGEE. V was shortened by 4 bases and J by 3 bases, with 8 bases between the two germline ends. The CDR3 extends over 13 amino acids. CDR3 DNA sequence: TGTGCCAGCAGCCTTGACACCAATCAGCCCCAGCATTTT. Translation gives CASSLDTNQPQHF.

The CDR3 sequence: CASSWDRADYGYTF. CDR3 coding DNA: TGCGCCAGCAGCTGGGACAGGGCCGACTATGGCTACACCTTC. The chain joins TRBV5-1 to TRBJ1-2, with 9 bases identical to TRBD1. The CDR3 is 14 residues long. The germline gives CDR1 SGHRS, CDR2 YFSETQ. With 3 bases clipped from V and 3 bases from J, the junction kept 3 bases outside the gene matches.

This chain uses TRBV5-6 with TRBJ1-6; D unclear. The CDR3 is made up of 15 amino acids. Trimming cost V 0 bases and J 2 bases, with 6 bases left between them. Germline V lookup: CDR1 SGHDT, CDR2 YYEEEE. DNA for the CDR3: TGTGCCAGCAGCTTGGACAGTACCTATAATTCACCCCTCCACTTT. It specifies CASSLDSTYNSPLHF.

The rearrangement links TRBV19 to TRBJ1-2; D is unclear. Germline V gene data show CDR1 as LNHDA and CDR2 as SQIVND (reference sequence). The CDR3 is 16 residues long. Trimming shortened V by 1 base and J by 3 bases, and 15 bases separated the two germline ends. CDR3 coding DNA: TGTGCCAGTAGTATAGCGGGCGGGCAGCCCTACTATGGCTACACCTTC. Translation gives CASSIAGGQPYYGYTF.

The V and J genes are TRBV6-5 and TRBJ1-2; tentative D call: TRBD1 (5 bases). The CDR3 is 15 amino acids. V was pared by 0 bases and J by 6 bases, with 14 bases between. CDR1 MNHEY and CDR2 SVGAGI come from the germline V gene. The CDR3 here is CASSYSMQGRNGYTF. The CDR3 nucleotides are TGTGCCAGCAGTTACTCGATGCAGGGCCGAAATGGCTACACCTTC.

V gene TRBV3-1 (or the pseudogene TRBV3-2) combines with J gene TRBJ2-7; D possibly corresponds to TRBD2 (6 bases). This CDR3 is 15 amino acids long. Germline CDR1 LGHDT, CDR2 YNNKEL (reference sequence). V dropped 2 bases and J dropped 7 bases, with 18 bases sitting between them. The CDR3 is CASSQLRGSFEEQYF. The CDR3, as DNA: TGTGCCAGCAGCCAATTGCGGGGCTCATTCGAGGAGCAGTACTTC.

The J gene is TRBJ1-6, the V gene TRBV30; D not resolved. Trimming cost V 3 bases and J 8 bases, with 11 bases left between them. Germline CDR1 and CDR2: GTSNPN and SVGIG (reference sequence). This CDR3 has 13 amino acids. The CDR3 protein is CAWRQTEDSPLHF. The CDR3 DNA reads as TGTGCCTGGAGACAAACCGAGGATTCACCCCTCCACTTT.

This chain joins TRBV30 and TRBJ1-2, with 7 nucleotides matching TRBD1. The germline gives CDR1 GTSNPN, CDR2 SVGIG (reference sequence). Trimming cost V 6 bases and J 5 bases; bases outside gene matches: 6. The CDR3 is 12 residues long. CDR3 nucleotides: TGTGCCTGCATACAGGGGAAATATGGCTACACCTTC. Translation gives CACIQGKYGYTF.

V usage is TRBV10-3 and J usage is TRBJ1-1; the D gene is possibly TRBD1 (5 bases). From germline, CDR1 is ENHRY and CDR2 SYGVKD. Trimming left V 2 bases short and J 1 base short, with 8 bases between. This CDR3 spans 14 amino acids. CDR3 region: CAISEKGANTEAFF. As DNA, the CDR3 is TGTGCCATCAGTGAGAAAGGGGCGAACACTGAAGCTTTCTTT.

V gene TRBV28 combines with J gene TRBJ2-3, with TRBD1 identical over 8 bases. This CDR3 is 17 amino acids long. Unmatched junction bases numbered 9, after V lost 1 base and J lost 3 bases. Germline V CDR1 and CDR2: MDHEN, SYDVKM. DNA of the CDR3: TGTGCCAGCAGTTTATTTACCGTGACAGGGGCTACAGATACGCAGTATTTT. Translating it yields CASSLFTVTGATDTQYF.

The rearrangement links TRBV30 to TRBJ2-7; 7 nucleotides align to TRBD1. The CDR3 totals 13 residues. Germline assignment: CDR1 GTSNPN and CDR2 SVGIG (reference sequence). V dropped 5 bases and J dropped 6; count of bases not matched to a gene: 10. This chain's CDR3 is CAWGGQVVPEQYF. CDR3 sequence (DNA): TGTGCCTGGGGAGGACAGGTGGTTCCCGAGCAGTACTTC.

The chain has TRBV7-9 and TRBJ2-7; 12 bases match TRBD2. After removal of 7 bases from V and 4 bases from J, the junction contained 11 bases not matched to a gene. In germline, CDR1 is SEHNR, CDR2 FQNEAQ (reference sequence). The CDR3 runs 16 residues. The chain's CDR3 is CASNPLAGGPGYEQYF. The CDR3 nucleotides read TGTGCCAGCAACCCCCTAGCGGGAGGGCCGGGGTACGAGCAGTACTTC.

The chain combines TRBV5-6 with TRBJ2-7, with a possible D match to TRBD2 (5 bases). The CDR3 is 12 amino acids. Trimming shortened V by 2 bases and J by 7 bases, and 10 bases separated the two germline ends. In germline, CDR1 is SGHDT, CDR2 YYEEEE. The chain's CDR3 is CASSFGNEEQYF. The CDR3 region has the DNA TGTGCCAGCAGCTTCGGGAATGAGGAGCAGTACTTC. Filled out from reference TRBV5-6 and TRBJ2-7, the complete variable domain reads DAGVTQSPTHLIKTRGQQVTLRCSPKSGHDTVSWYQQALGQGPQFIFQYYEEEERQRGNFPDRFSGHQFPNYSSELNVNALLLGDSALYLCASSFGNEEQYFGPGTRLTVT.